The present T cell receptor (beta chain) was sequenced within a study of T-cell memory formation after mild COVID-19. The study, taken as a whole, reports: In second-wave clones peaking day 37, SARS-CoV-2 specificity remained unconfirmed. Memory cells collected pre-infection included some clones that later responded, suggesting cross-reactive memory joined. Chiefly within CM and EM were the contracting CD4+ clones; CD8+ ones were within EMRA.

TCR alpha and TCR beta cDNA libraries carrying sample barcodes and UMIs were produced by 5'RACE using constant-segment primers. Using its own MiXCR run on the 5' RACE reads, TCRdb lists one record per CDR3 protein. The sample has approximately 340,000 distinct CDR3 sequences; approximately 16% are singletons. As to this clonotype: Its matching antigen is unknown.

Germline-derived CDR1 and CDR2 are MNHEY and SVGAGI. V gave up 6 bases and J gave up 10 bases, with 26 bases separating them. The CDR3 length is 16 residues. The sequenced material came from PBMCs or a T cell subset sorted from them (not recorded which). V and J are TRBV6-5 and TRBJ2-3, with no clear D. The clonotype originates from a man younger than 30 who had mild COVID-19 (a few samples of this study predate the infection). Cell type and time point are not known. This CDR3 is CASRPRRAASVQAQYF. In DNA, the CDR3 is TGTGCCAGCAGACCCAGACGTGCCGCGTCGGTTCAGGCGCAGTATTTT.